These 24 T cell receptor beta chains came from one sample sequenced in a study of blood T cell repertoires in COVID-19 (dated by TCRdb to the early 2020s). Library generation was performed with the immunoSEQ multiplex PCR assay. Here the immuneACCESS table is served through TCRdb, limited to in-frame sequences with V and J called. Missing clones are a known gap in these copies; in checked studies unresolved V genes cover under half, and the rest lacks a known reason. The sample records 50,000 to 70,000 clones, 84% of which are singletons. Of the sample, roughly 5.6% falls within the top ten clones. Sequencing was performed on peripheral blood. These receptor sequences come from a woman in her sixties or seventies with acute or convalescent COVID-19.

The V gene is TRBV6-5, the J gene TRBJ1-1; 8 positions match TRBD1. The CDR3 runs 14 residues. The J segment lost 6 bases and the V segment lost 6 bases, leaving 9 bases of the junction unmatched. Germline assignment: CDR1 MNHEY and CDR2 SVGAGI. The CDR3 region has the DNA TGTGCCAGCAGGGGAGGACAGGGCGGCCCTGAAGCTTTCTTT. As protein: CASRGGQGGPEAFF.

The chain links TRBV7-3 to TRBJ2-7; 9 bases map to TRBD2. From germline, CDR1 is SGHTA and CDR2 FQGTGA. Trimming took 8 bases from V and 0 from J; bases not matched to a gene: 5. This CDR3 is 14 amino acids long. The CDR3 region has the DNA TGTGCCAGCTCACCTAGCGGGGTCTCCTACGAGCAGTACTTC. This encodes CASSPSGVSYEQYF.

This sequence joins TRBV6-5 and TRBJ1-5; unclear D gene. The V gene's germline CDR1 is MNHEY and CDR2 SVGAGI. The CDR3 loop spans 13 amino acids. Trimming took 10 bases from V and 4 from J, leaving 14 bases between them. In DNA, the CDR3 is TGTGCCATAACCTCAGGCGATAATCAGCCCCAGCATTTT. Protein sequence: CAITSGDNQPQHF.

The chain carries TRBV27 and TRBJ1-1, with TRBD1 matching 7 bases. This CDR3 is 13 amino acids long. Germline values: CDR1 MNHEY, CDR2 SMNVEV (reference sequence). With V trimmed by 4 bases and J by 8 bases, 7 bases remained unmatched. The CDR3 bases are TGTGCCAGCAGTTCTAGGGACAGACTAGAAGCTTTCTTT. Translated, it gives CASSSRDRLEAFF.

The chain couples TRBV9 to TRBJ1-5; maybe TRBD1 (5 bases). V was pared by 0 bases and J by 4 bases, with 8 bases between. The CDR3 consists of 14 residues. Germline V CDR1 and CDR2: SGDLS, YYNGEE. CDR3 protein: CASSVGAGNQPQHF. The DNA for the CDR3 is TGTGCCAGCAGCGTAGGGGCAGGGAATCAGCCCCAGCATTTT.

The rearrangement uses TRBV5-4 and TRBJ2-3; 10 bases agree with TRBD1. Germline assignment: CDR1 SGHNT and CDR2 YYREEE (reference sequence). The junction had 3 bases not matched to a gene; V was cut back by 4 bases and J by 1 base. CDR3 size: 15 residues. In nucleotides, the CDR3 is TGTGCCAGCAGCCCCGGGACAGGGGGCACAGATACGCAGTATTTT. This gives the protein CASSPGTGGTDTQYF.

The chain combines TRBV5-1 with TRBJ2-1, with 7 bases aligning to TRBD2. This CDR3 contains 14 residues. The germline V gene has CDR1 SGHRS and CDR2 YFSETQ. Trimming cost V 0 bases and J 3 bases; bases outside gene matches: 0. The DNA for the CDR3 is TGCGCCAGCAGCTTGGGGGACTACTACAATGAGCAGTTCTTC. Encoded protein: CASSLGDYYNEQFF.

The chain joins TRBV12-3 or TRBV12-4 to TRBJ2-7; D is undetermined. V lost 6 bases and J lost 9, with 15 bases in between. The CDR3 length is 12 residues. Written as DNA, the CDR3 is TGTGCCAGCAGCTCGGCAGGTCTCGCGCAGTACTTC. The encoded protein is CASSSAGLAQYF.

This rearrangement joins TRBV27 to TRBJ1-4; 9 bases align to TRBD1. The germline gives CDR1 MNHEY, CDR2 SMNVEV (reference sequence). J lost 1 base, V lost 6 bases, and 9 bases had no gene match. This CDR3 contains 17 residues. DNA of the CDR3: TGTGCCAGCAGCCCAACAGGGGGCGCAGGAACTAATGAAAAACTGTTTTTT. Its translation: CASSPTGGAGTNEKLFF.

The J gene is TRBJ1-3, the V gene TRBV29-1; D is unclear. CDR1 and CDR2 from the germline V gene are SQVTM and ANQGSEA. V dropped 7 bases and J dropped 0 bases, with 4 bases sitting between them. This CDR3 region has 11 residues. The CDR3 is CSASSGNTIYF. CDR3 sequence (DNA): TGCAGCGCCTCCTCTGGAAACACCATATATTTT.

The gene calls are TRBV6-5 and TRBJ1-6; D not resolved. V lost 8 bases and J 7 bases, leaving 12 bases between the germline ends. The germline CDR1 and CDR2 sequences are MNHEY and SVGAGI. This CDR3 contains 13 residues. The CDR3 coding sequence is TGTGCCAGCGCCACGGGGTCGAATTCACCCCTCCACTTT. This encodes CASATGSNSPLHF.

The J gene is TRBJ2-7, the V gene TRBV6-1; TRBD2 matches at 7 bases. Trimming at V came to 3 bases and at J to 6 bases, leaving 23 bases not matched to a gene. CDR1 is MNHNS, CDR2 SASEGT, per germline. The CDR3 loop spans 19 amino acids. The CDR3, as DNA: TGTGCCAGCAGTGATCGCGGCGACCCCGGGGTGATGGGACTACGCGAGCAGTACTTC. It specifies CASSDRGDPGVMGLREQYF.

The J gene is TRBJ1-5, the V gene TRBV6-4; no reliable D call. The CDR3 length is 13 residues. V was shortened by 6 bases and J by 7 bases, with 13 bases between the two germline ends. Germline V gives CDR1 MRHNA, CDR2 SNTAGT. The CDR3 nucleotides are TGTGCCAGCAGCTACGAGTTCGGGCAGCCCCAGCATTTT. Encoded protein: CASSYEFGQPQHF.

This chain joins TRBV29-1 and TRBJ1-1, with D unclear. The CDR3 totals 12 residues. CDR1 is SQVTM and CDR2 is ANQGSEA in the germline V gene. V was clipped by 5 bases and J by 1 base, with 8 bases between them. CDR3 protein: CSVLQENTEAFF. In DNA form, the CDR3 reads TGCAGCGTTCTCCAGGAGAACACTGAAGCTTTCTTT.

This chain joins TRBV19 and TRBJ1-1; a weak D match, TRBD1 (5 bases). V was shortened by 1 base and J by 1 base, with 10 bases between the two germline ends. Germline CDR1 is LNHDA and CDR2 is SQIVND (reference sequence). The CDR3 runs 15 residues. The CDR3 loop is CASSIGRGPNTEAFF. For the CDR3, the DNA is TGTGCCAGTAGTATAGGAAGGGGTCCGAACACTGAAGCTTTCTTT.

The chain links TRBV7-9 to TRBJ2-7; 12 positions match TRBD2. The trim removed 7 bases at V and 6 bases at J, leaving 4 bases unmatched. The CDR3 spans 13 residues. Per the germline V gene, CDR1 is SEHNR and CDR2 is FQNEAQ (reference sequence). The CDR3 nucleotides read TGTGCCAGCACTAGCGGGGGGGTTACCGAGCAGTACTTC. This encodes CASTSGGVTEQYF.

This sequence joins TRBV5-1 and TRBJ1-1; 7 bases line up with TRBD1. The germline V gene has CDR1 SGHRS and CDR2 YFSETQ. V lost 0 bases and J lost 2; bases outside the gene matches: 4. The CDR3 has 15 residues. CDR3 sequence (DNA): TGCGCCAGCAGCTTGGGTGCAGGGGGTAACACTGAAGCTTTCTTT. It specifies CASSLGAGGNTEAFF.

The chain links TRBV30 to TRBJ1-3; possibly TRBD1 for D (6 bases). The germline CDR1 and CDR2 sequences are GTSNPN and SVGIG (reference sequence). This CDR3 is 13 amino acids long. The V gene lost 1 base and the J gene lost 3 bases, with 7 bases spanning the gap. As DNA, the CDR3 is TGTGCCTGGAGTGCAGGGGTTGGAAACACCATATATTTT. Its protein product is CAWSAGVGNTIYF. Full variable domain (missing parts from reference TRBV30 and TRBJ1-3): SQTIHQWPATLVQPVGSPLSLECTVEGTSNPNLYWYRQAAGRGLQLLFYSVGIGQISSEVPQNLSASRPQDRQFILSSKKLLLSDSGFYLCAWSAGVGNTIYFGEGSWLTVV.

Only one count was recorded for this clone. The CDR3 coding sequence is TGTGCCAGCAGTGACGGGACAGATTACAATGAGCAGTTCTTC. Translation: CASSDGTDYNEQFF. This chain joins TRBV6-4 and TRBJ2-1; 7 nucleotides align to TRBD1. V trimming: 2 bases; J trimming: 4 bases; junction bases outside the gene matches: 2. CDR1 and CDR2 (germline): MRHNA, SNTAGT. The CDR3 totals 14 residues.

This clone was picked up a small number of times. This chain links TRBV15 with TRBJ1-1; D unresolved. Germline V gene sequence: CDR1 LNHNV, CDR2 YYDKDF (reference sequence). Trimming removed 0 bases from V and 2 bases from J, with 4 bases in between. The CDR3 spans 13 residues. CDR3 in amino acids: CATSREQNTEAFF. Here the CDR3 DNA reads TGTGCCACCAGCAGAGAACAAAACACTGAAGCTTTCTTT.

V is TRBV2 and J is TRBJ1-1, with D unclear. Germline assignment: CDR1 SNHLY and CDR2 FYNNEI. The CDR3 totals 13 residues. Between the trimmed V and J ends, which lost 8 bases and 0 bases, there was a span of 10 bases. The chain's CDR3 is CASGQVMNTEAFF. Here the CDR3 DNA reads TGTGCCAGCGGTCAGGTGATGAACACTGAAGCTTTCTTT.

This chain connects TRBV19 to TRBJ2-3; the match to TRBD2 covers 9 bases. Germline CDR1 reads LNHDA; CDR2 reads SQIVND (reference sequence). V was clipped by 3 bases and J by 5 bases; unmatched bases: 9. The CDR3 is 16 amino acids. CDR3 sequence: CASSIVGGGAGDTQYF. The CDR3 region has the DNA TGTGCCAGTAGTATTGTAGGCGGGGGGGCGGGAGATACGCAGTATTTT.

CDR3 in amino acids: CASGVVGNTIYF. The CDR3 DNA sequence: TGTGCCAGTGGAGTTGTTGGAAACACCATATATTTT. The chain has TRBV19 and TRBJ1-3; D remains ambiguous. Germline-derived CDR1 and CDR2 are LNHDA and SQIVND (reference sequence). The CDR3 sequence is 12 residues long. Trimming took 8 bases from V and 3 from J, leaving 8 bases between them.

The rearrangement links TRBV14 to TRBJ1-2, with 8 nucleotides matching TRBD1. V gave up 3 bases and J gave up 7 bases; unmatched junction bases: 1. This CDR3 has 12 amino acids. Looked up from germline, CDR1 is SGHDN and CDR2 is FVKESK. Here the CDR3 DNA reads TGTGCCAGCAGCCAGGGACAGGCTGGCTACACCTTC. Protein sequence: CASSQGQAGYTF.